This T cell receptor beta chain came from a study of control samples from healthy donors and cancer patients. Here immunoSEQ multiplex PCR was the method, and the copy in TCRdb shows in-frame clones only, minus some. The sample lists approximately 150,000 clones; nearly 96% were seen once. V gave up 2 bases and J gave up 6 bases, with 11 bases separating them. The CDR3 is made up of 15 amino acids. Germline-derived CDR1 and CDR2 are MGHRA and YSYEKL. This receptor was taken from a woman in her 30s in good health. The chain has TRBV4-1 and TRBJ1-6, with D maybe TRBD1 (6 bases). The material sequenced was blood. The CDR3 DNA sequence: TGCGCCAGCAGCCAACACGACAGGAGTAATTCACCCCTCCACTTT. Amino acids: CASSQHDRSNSPLHF.